The clone carrying this T cell receptor (beta chain) was seen once. Its antigen is still unknown. Other DNA sequences in this sample translate to the same CDR3. This sample was included in a study of T cell responses to AZD1222 COVID-19 vaccine. Study-level findings and limits: It should be noted that donors were predominantly white British and more often female, and clonal diversity was possibly underestimated.

Sequencing used immunoSEQ multiplex PCR; TCRdb keeps in-frame clones, though not all of them. Of 150,000 to 200,000 clones in the sample, roughly 94% were seen once. The receptor's source is an adult who received the AZD1222 COVID-19 vaccine. Sequenced material: peripheral blood, taken 28 days after the second AZD1222 dose.

The CDR3, as DNA: TGTGCCAGCAGTCTACGAGGAACTGAAGCTTTCTTT. This gives the protein CASSLRGTEAFF. The chain joins TRBV28 to TRBJ1-1; D uncertain. In germline, CDR1 is MDHEN, CDR2 SYDVKM. V was shortened by 5 bases and J by 5 bases, with 9 bases between the two germline ends. The CDR3 extends over 12 amino acids.